One sample yielded the 17 T cell receptor beta chains listed below, sequenced in a study of early T cells in non-severe SARS-CoV-2 infection. TCRdb called the 5' RACE reads again in MiXCR, with one record for every CDR3 protein. The data hold more than 20,000 distinct CDR3 sequences, with 5.5% to 7% observed a single time. Sequences were obtained from whole blood. Receptors were obtained from an adult who was a healthcare worker with PCR-confirmed SARS-CoV-2 infection or an uninfected control (not recorded which).

This clonotype was picked up many times. This chain uses TRBV11-2 with TRBJ2-5; the match to TRBD2 covers 12 bases. This CDR3 comprises 16 residues. The J segment lost 2 bases and the V segment lost 4 bases, leaving 5 bases of the junction unmatched. CDR1 and CDR2 from the germline V gene are SGHAT and FQNNGV. CDR3 in amino acids: CASSSPLAGGQETQYF. The CDR3 coding sequence is TGTGCCAGCAGCTCCCCGCTAGCGGGGGGGCAAGAGACCCAGTACTTC.

This clonotype was counted ten times or more. The V and J genes are TRBV29-1 and TRBJ1-1; TRBD1 is a possible D gene (5 bases). In germline, CDR1 is SQVTM, CDR2 ANQGSEA. This CDR3 comprises 12 residues. Trimming left V 7 bases short and J 4 bases short, with 13 bases between. For the CDR3, the DNA is TGCAGCGCCCGGGGCCCGGGCACTGAAGCTTTCTTT. Translation gives CSARGPGTEAFF.

This clonotype appeared a few times. The rearrangement joins TRBV11-2 to TRBJ2-1; 8 bases line up with TRBD2. Germline V lookup: CDR1 SGHAT, CDR2 FQNNGV. V trimming: 5 bases; J trimming: 3 bases; junction bases outside the gene matches: 9. The CDR3 is made up of 16 amino acids. The CDR3: CASSLRAGDFYNEQFF. CDR3 DNA: TGTGCCAGCAGCCTCCGAGCGGGGGATTTCTACAATGAGCAGTTCTTC.

This sequence joins TRBV3-1 and TRBJ1-2; D remains unclear. Germline CDR1 and CDR2: LGHDT and YNNKEL (reference sequence). V lost 0 bases to trimming and J lost 0 bases, with 8 bases between them. The CDR3 spans 15 residues. CDR3 residues: CASSQDTAANYGYTF. The CDR3, as DNA: TGTGCCAGCAGCCAAGATACAGCCGCTAACTATGGCTACACCTTC.

This clonotype was seen at least ten times. CDR3 in DNA: TGTGCCAGCAGCCCGACGGTGCGGGGGGGTAACACCGGGGAGCTGTTTTTT. The encoded protein is CASSPTVRGGNTGELFF. The chain links TRBV7-6 to TRBJ2-2, with 9 bases that match TRBD2. The germline CDR1 and CDR2 sequences are SGHVS and FNYEAQ. V lost 5 bases and J lost 2; bases outside the gene matches: 9. The length of the CDR3 is 17 residues.

This clonotype has more than one count but fewer than ten. This sequence joins TRBV28 and TRBJ2-6; TRBD1 matches 11 bases. The CDR3 spans 17 residues. After removal of 7 bases from V and 2 bases from J, the junction contained 7 bases not matched to a gene. Germline loops: CDR1 MDHEN, CDR2 SYDVKM. The CDR3, as DNA: TGTGCCAGCACCCGGGACAGGGGGATACCTGGGGCCAACGTCCTGACTTTC. It yields the protein CASTRDRGIPGANVLTF.

This clonotype was counted ten times or more. The V and J genes are TRBV6-2 or TRBV6-3 and TRBJ1-2, with 9 bases matching TRBD1. V dropped 6 bases and J dropped 4; count of bases not matched to a gene: 9. Germline-derived CDR1 and CDR2 are MNHEY and SVGEGT. This CDR3 is built from 15 residues. CDR3 DNA sequence: TGTGCCAGCAGACACCGGGACAGGGCTACCTATGGCTACACCTTC. Amino acids: CASRHRDRATYGYTF.

The V and J genes are TRBV18 and TRBJ2-4; TRBD1 aligns across 9 bases. The V gene's germline CDR1 is KGHSH and CDR2 LQKENI. This CDR3 comprises 15 residues. J was trimmed by 8 bases and V by 6 bases; bases with no gene match: 11. In DNA form, the CDR3 reads TGTGCCAGCTCGTCCGACACGGGACAGGGCTACATTCAGTACTTC. Its translation: CASSSDTGQGYIQYF.

This clonotype appeared many times. V gene TRBV12-3 or TRBV12-4 combines with J gene TRBJ2-7, with 9 nucleotides matching TRBD1. With V trimmed by 6 bases and J by 3 bases, 6 bases remained unmatched. The CDR3 totals 14 residues. The CDR3 here is CASSPPDRGYEQYF. The CDR3 nucleotides are TGTGCCAGCAGCCCTCCGGACAGGGGCTACGAGCAGTACTTC.

There are a few counts of this clonotype. This rearrangement joins TRBV7-2 to TRBJ2-1; 10 bases line up with TRBD2. CDR3 size: 15 residues. V shed 5 bases and J 9 bases; nucleotides not matched to a gene: 10. The V gene's germline CDR1 is SGHTA and CDR2 FQGNSA. CDR3 in amino acids: CASSQRGGRFGEQFF. The DNA of the CDR3 is TGTGCCAGCAGCCAGCGGGGGGGTAGGTTTGGTGAGCAGTTCTTC. Looking up the rest from reference TRBV7-2 and TRBJ2-1 gives the full variable domain: GAGVSQSPSNKVTEKGKDVELRCDPISGHTALYWYRQSLGQGLEFLIYFQGNSAPDKSGLPSDRFSAERTGGSVSTLTIQRTQQEDSAVYLCASSQRGGRFGEQFFGPGTRLTVL.

This clonotype was detected many times. V usage is TRBV20-1 and J usage is TRBJ2-5, with D maybe TRBD1 (5 bases). CDR1 DFQATT and CDR2 SNEGSKA come from the germline V gene (reference sequence). Between the trimmed V and J ends, which lost 1 base and 2 bases, there was a span of 14 bases. The CDR3 contains 15 residues. CDR3: CSARVPPGQQETQYF. CDR3 bases: TGCAGTGCTAGAGTGCCACCAGGGCAACAAGAGACCCAGTACTTC.

This clonotype was found many times. The CDR3 region has the DNA TGTGCCACCAGTGAAGACCAGTACTATGGCTACACCTTC. Its protein product is CATSEDQYYGYTF. The chain employs TRBV24-1 and TRBJ1-2; D gene unclear. This CDR3 region has 13 residues. CDR1 and CDR2 (germline): KGHDR, SFDVKD. V lost 4 bases, J lost 3 bases, and 8 bases lay in between.

J is TRBJ1-1 and V is TRBV7-9; D unclear. This CDR3 has 15 amino acids. Germline lookup yields CDR1 SEHNR and CDR2 FQNEAQ (reference sequence). Trimming took 5 bases from V and 1 from J, leaving 14 bases between them. CDR3 bases: TGTGCCAGCAGCGCCGACACCCACGGGAACACTGAAGCTTTCTTT. Its translation is CASSADTHGNTEAFF. Looking up the rest from reference TRBV7-9 and TRBJ1-1 gives the full variable domain: DTGVSQNPRHKITKRGQNVTFRCDPISEHNRLYWYRQTLGQGPEFLTYFQNEAQLEKSRLLSDRFSAERPKGSFSTLEIQRTEQGDSAMYLCASSADTHGNTEAFFGQGTRLTVV.

This clonotype showed up just a few times. V and J are TRBV7-3 and TRBJ2-5, with D possibly called TRBD1 or TRBD2 (6 bases each). Deletions cut 0 bases from V and 5 bases from J, with 16 bases between. From germline, CDR1 is SGHTA and CDR2 FQGTGA. This CDR3 spans 16 amino acids. CDR3 protein: CASSLTGGGVVETQYF. CDR3 nucleotides: TGTGCCAGCAGCTTAACGGGGGGCGGAGTGGTGGAGACCCAGTACTTC.

This clonotype was seen only a few times. The V call is TRBV28, the J call TRBJ2-2; a weak D match, TRBD1 (6 bases). Germline V gene data show CDR1 as MDHEN and CDR2 as SYDVKM. CDR3 length: 16 amino acids. Trimming removed 7 bases from V and 0 bases from J, with 15 bases in between. CDR3 nucleotide sequence: TGTGCCAGCAAGGGGGACGGGCCCTCGAACACCGGGGAGCTGTTTTTT. The encoded protein is CASKGDGPSNTGELFF.

At least ten counts were recorded for this clonotype. At one of its ends the junction is not consistent with the germline gene, which may arise from a read error. The chain carries TRBV12-3 or TRBV12-4 and TRBJ1-5; 8 nucleotides line up with TRBD1. This CDR3 is built from 13 residues. The CDR3 nucleotides are TGTGCCAGCAGTTTCGGGGCACGGGACAGGAGGAATTTT. It yields the protein CASSFGARDRRNF.

This chain joins TRBV6-6 and TRBJ1-1; 7 bases map to TRBD1. V was clipped by 6 bases and J by 4 bases; unmatched bases: 5. Per the germline V gene, CDR1 is MNHNY and CDR2 is SVGAGI (reference sequence). The CDR3 runs to 13 residues. CDR3 coding DNA: TGTGCCAGCAGCCTTGACAGGGTCACTGAAGCTTTCTTT. Its protein product is CASSLDRVTEAFF.